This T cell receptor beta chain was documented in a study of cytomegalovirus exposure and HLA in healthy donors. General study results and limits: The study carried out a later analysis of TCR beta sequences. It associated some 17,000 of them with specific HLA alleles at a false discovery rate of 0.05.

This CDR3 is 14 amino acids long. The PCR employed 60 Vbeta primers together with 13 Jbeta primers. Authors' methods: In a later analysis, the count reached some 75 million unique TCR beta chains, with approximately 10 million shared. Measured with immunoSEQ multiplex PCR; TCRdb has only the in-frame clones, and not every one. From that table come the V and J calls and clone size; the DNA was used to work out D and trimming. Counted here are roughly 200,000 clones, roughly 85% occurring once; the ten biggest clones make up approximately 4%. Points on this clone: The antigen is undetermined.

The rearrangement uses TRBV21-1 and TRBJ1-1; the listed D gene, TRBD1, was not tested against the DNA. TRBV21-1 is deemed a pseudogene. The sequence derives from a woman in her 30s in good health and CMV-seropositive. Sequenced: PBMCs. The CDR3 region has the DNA TGTGCCAGCAGCAATAAGCAAGGGGACACTGAAGCTTTCTTT. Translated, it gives CASSNKQGDTEAFF.